Shown below are 28 T cell receptor beta chains from a single sample sequenced in a study of cytotoxic CD8 clonotypes in ibrutinib-treated CLL. Only in-frame clones appear in the TCRdb table, and some are missing; sequencing was by immunoSEQ multiplex PCR. The sample contains about 140,000 clones, 75% to 85% of which appear only once. The specimen comprised PBMCs, sampled after 36 months of ibrutinib treatment. These receptors all come from a human donor with chronic lymphocytic leukemia.

V is TRBV6-1 and J is TRBJ1-5; no definite D call. Germline lookup yields CDR1 MNHNS and CDR2 SASEGT. The CDR3 is 15 amino acids. V gave up 7 bases and J gave up 10 bases, with 23 bases separating them. The CDR3 reads CASILSVGGISPQHF. The CDR3 DNA sequence: TGTGCCAGCATTCTTTCCGTTGGTGGCATCAGCCCCCAGCATTTT.

The V call is TRBV5-4, the J call TRBJ2-3, with D perhaps given as TRBD1 or TRBD2 (6 bases each). Germline CDR1 SGHNT, CDR2 YYREEE (reference sequence). The ends were cut back, 2 bases at V and 6 bases at J, with 19 bases in the middle. CDR3 length: 16 residues. The CDR3 protein is CASSLRVSTGADTQYF. The DNA for the CDR3 is TGTGCCAGCAGCTTAAGGGTTTCCACGGGGGCGGATACGCAGTATTTT.

This clone was observed a handful of times. The rearrangement joins TRBV2 to TRBJ2-3, with 8 bases aligning to TRBD1. The CDR3 is 16 amino acids. Trimming cost V 0 bases and J 3 bases; bases outside gene matches: 5. Germline V gene data show CDR1 as SNHLY and CDR2 as FYNNEI. The CDR3 DNA reads as TGTGCCAGCAGTGAAGCTTGGGACAGGAAAACAGATACGCAGTATTTT. Protein product: CASSEAWDRKTDTQYF.

CDR3 region: CASSLEGTAGAEAFF. CDR3 sequence (DNA): TGTGCCAGCAGCTTAGAAGGGACAGCGGGCGCTGAAGCTTTCTTT. The V gene is TRBV7-9, the J gene TRBJ1-1; the match to TRBD1 covers 7 bases. The ends lost 1 base at V and 6 bases at J; junction bases unmatched: 8. The CDR3 loop spans 15 amino acids. From germline, CDR1 is SEHNR and CDR2 FQNEAQ (reference sequence).

The chain uses TRBV19 and TRBJ2-4; 7 nucleotides line up with TRBD1. With 4 bases clipped from V and 3 bases from J, the junction kept 6 bases outside the gene matches. Germline V gene data show CDR1 as LNHDA and CDR2 as SQIVND (reference sequence). The CDR3 contains 15 residues. CDR3 in amino acids: CASSNRGRDKNIQYF. The CDR3 DNA reads TGTGCCAGTAGTAACAGGGGAAGGGACAAAAACATTCAGTACTTC.

V usage is TRBV30 and J usage is TRBJ1-5; D gene unclear. Germline values: CDR1 GTSNPN, CDR2 SVGIG (reference sequence). V lost 2 bases and J lost 1, with 9 bases in between. This CDR3 region has 14 residues. The CDR3 DNA sequence: TGTGCCTGGAGTCCTGGAGGAAGCAATCAGCCCCAGCATTTT. Protein: CAWSPGGSNQPQHF.

The chain carries TRBV30 and TRBJ2-2; no definite D call. This CDR3 has 13 residues. Germline V gives CDR1 GTSNPN, CDR2 SVGIG (reference sequence). Trimming shortened V by 3 bases and J by 3 bases, and 8 bases separated the two germline ends. For the CDR3, the DNA is TGTGCCTGGAGCGACACCTACACCGGGGAGCTGTTTTTT. Protein: CAWSDTYTGELFF. The full variable domain, with the rest looked up from reference TRBV30 and TRBJ2-2, is SQTIHQWPATLVQPVGSPLSLECTVEGTSNPNLYWYRQAAGRGLQLLFYSVGIGQISSEVPQNLSASRPQDRQFILSSKKLLLSDSGFYLCAWSDTYTGELFFGEGSRLTVL.

The gene calls are TRBV19 and TRBJ1-6; 12 bases line up with TRBD1. The trim removed 6 bases at V and 10 bases at J, leaving 4 bases unmatched. Germline V gene data show CDR1 as LNHDA and CDR2 as SQIVND (reference sequence). CDR3 length: 14 residues. CDR3 nucleotides: TGTGCCAGTAGCGGGGACAGGGGGCGGTCACCCCTCCACTTT. This sequence encodes CASSGDRGRSPLHF.

The chain combines TRBV10-3 with TRBJ2-1; TRBD2 aligns across 10 bases. The CDR3 consists of 14 residues. V was pared by 7 bases and J by 7 bases, with 7 bases of the junction left unmatched. CDR1 and CDR2 from the germline V gene are ENHRY and SYGVKD. The CDR3 spells CAIKLAGSGNEQFF. CDR3 DNA sequence: TGTGCCATCAAACTAGCGGGATCGGGGAATGAGCAGTTCTTC.

The rearrangement uses TRBV28 and TRBJ1-1; D is undetermined. The germline V gene encodes CDR1 MDHEN and CDR2 SYDVKM. The CDR3 totals 12 residues. Trimming shortened V by 7 bases and J by 6 bases, and 12 bases separated the two germline ends. CDR3 protein: CASKGPISEAFF. CDR3 in DNA: TGTGCCAGCAAGGGCCCCATTTCTGAAGCTTTCTTT.

The chain employs TRBV27 and TRBJ1-1; 9 nucleotides agree with TRBD1. The CDR3 runs 13 residues. Germline-derived CDR1 and CDR2 are MNHEY and SMNVEV (reference sequence). V shed 2 bases, J shed 14 bases, and the junction held 9 bases outside the gene matches. In DNA form, the CDR3 reads TGTGCCAGCAGTTTAGGGACAGGGTCGGATCGGTTCTTT. This translates into CASSLGTGSDRFF.

The gene calls are TRBV18 and TRBJ2-3; D is uncertain. Looked up from germline, CDR1 is KGHSH and CDR2 is LQKENI. Trimming left V 3 bases short and J 2 bases short, with 9 bases between. The CDR3 is 14 amino acids. Written as DNA, the CDR3 is TGTGCCAGCTCACCGCAGCAAGACACAGATACGCAGTATTTT. It translates to CASSPQQDTDTQYF.

This chain joins TRBV5-1 and TRBJ1-5; D is unresolved. The V gene lost 4 bases and the J gene lost 2 bases, with 10 bases spanning the gap. The CDR3 is made up of 14 amino acids. Per the germline V gene, CDR1 is SGHRS and CDR2 is YFSETQ. For the CDR3, the DNA is TGCGCCAGCAGCCCCTTGGCCGGCAATCAGCCCCAGCATTTT. Translated, it gives CASSPLAGNQPQHF.

This clone appeared a few times. This chain links TRBV6-1 with TRBJ2-7; D ambiguous. The CDR3 consists of 13 residues. The germline gives CDR1 MNHNS, CDR2 SASEGT. Trimming took 1 base from V and 4 from J, leaving 8 bases between them. The CDR3 DNA sequence: TGTGCCAGCAGTGAAGTGCATCAATACGAGCAGTACTTC. Its translation is CASSEVHQYEQYF.

This sequence joins TRBV2 and TRBJ1-6, with D uncertain. Trimming pared 8 bases from V and 0 bases from J, leaving 20 bases between. The CDR3 sequence is 18 residues long. Per the germline V gene, CDR1 is SNHLY and CDR2 is FYNNEI. CDR3 DNA sequence: TGTGCCAGCGGGAGGAAGAGTCGTCTATTCTCCTATAATTCACCCCTCCACTTT. This gives the protein CASGRKSRLFSYNSPLHF.

This rearrangement joins TRBV28 to TRBJ2-1; no clear D. Trimming pared 10 bases from V and 4 bases from J, leaving 14 bases between. The CDR3 loop spans 13 amino acids. Germline CDR1 is MDHEN and CDR2 is SYDVKM. The CDR3 DNA follows: TGTGCCACCACCCCGAGGAGTTACAATGAGCAGTTCTTC. Its protein product is CATTPRSYNEQFF.

The J gene is TRBJ2-1, the V gene TRBV7-9, with D perhaps being TRBD1 or TRBD2 (5 bases each). CDR1 is SEHNR and CDR2 is FQNEAQ in the germline V gene (reference sequence). Trimming removed 3 bases at V and 6 bases at J, with 9 bases between. The length of the CDR3 is 13 residues. The CDR3 sequence: CASSFVGGNEQFF. Here the CDR3 DNA reads TGTGCCAGCAGCTTTGTTGGGGGCAATGAGCAGTTCTTC. The variable domain in full, completed from reference TRBV7-9 and TRBJ2-1, reads DTGVSQNPRHKITKRGQNVTFRCDPISEHNRLYWYRQTLGQGPEFLTYFQNEAQLEKSRLLSDRFSAERPKGSFSTLEIQRTEQGDSAMYLCASSFVGGNEQFFGPGTRLTVL.

The J gene is TRBJ2-1, the V gene TRBV9; D may be TRBD1 (6 bases). The ends were cut back, 0 bases at V and 4 bases at J, with 11 bases in the middle. This CDR3 is built from 15 residues. Germline CDR1 is SGDLS and CDR2 is YYNGEE. The CDR3 region has the DNA TGTGCCAGCAGCGTAGGAGGGGGAGCGTACAATGAGCAGTTCTTC. Amino acids: CASSVGGGAYNEQFF. The full variable domain, rest sourced from reference TRBV9 and TRBJ2-1, is DSGVTQTPKHLITATGQRVTLRCSPRSGDLSVYWYQQSLDQGLQFLIQYYNGEERAKGNILERFSAQQFPDLHSELNLSSLELGDSALYFCASSVGGGAYNEQFFGPGTRLTVL.

The J gene is TRBJ2-1, the V gene TRBV30; TRBD1 agrees at 7 bases. The length of the CDR3 is 15 residues. Per germline, CDR1 GTSNPN and CDR2 SVGIG (reference sequence). With 1 base clipped from V and 6 bases from J, the junction kept 9 bases outside the gene matches. CDR3 DNA: TGTGCCTGGAGTGAAGGGACAGCGCCTGTCAATGAGCAGTTCTTC. The encoded protein is CAWSEGTAPVNEQFF.

V is TRBV15 and J is TRBJ2-7; unclear D gene. CDR3 length equals 13 residues. Per the germline V gene, CDR1 is LNHNV and CDR2 is YYDKDF (reference sequence). Deletions cut 5 bases from V and 0 bases from J, with 8 bases between. In DNA form, the CDR3 reads TGTGCCACCAGCGTACCCAACTCCTACGAGCAGTACTTC. Protein: CATSVPNSYEQYF.

This rearrangement joins TRBV11-2 to TRBJ1-2, with 8 bases identical to TRBD1. Trimming removed 5 bases from V and 8 bases from J; junction bases left unmatched: 13. Germline V CDR1 and CDR2: SGHAT, FQNNGV. The CDR3 spans 15 residues. The CDR3: CASSHFRGQGSGYTF. For the CDR3, the DNA is TGTGCCAGCAGCCACTTCCGCGGACAGGGTAGCGGCTACACCTTC.

V is TRBV7-9 and J is TRBJ2-3, with TRBD2 identical over 10 bases. Germline V lookup: CDR1 SEHNR, CDR2 FQNEAQ (reference sequence). After removal of 5 bases from V and 0 bases from J, the junction contained 5 bases not matched to a gene. CDR3 size: 16 residues. CDR3 DNA: TGTGCCAGCAGCCCGGGACTAGCGATTAGCACAGATACGCAGTATTTT. Its protein is CASSPGLAISTDTQYF.

This clone was recorded only once. The rearrangement joins TRBV9 to TRBJ2-1; D is ambiguous. This CDR3 region has 13 residues. V was shortened by 0 bases and J by 9 bases, with 10 bases between the two germline ends. Germline V CDR1 and CDR2: SGDLS, YYNGEE. DNA of the CDR3: TGTGCCAGCAGCGTAGCTTCGGCGCCTGAGCAGTTCTTC. The encoded protein is CASSVASAPEQFF.

Details on this clone: Germline is not matched at one junction end, which may reflect a read error. This chain joins TRBV27 and TRBJ2-1; 11 bases line up with TRBD2. Germline loops: CDR1 MNHEY, CDR2 SMNVEV (reference sequence). There are 12 residues in the CDR3. In DNA form, the CDR3 reads TGTGCCAGCAGTTTCATGACTAGCGGGGAGGTCTTC. This sequence encodes CASSFMTSGEVF.

V is TRBV10-3 and J is TRBJ2-3; 7 bases are shared with TRBD1. The CDR3 covers 16 residues. V shed 10 bases and J 6 bases; nucleotides not matched to a gene: 19. In germline, CDR1 is ENHRY, CDR2 SYGVKD. The CDR3 spells CATLGGWTGYQDTQYF. The CDR3 nucleotides read TGTGCCACCCTTGGGGGATGGACAGGCTACCAGGATACGCAGTATTTT.

This rearrangement joins TRBV18 to TRBJ1-1, with D tentatively TRBD1 (5 bases). CDR1 and CDR2 from the germline V gene are KGHSH and LQKENI. The V end was cut by 2 bases, the J end by 2 bases, with 12 bases between. The CDR3 spans 15 residues. Here the CDR3 DNA reads TGTGCCAGCTCACCAAGGGGCACCCTTAACACTGAAGCTTTCTTT. It yields the protein CASSPRGTLNTEAFF. Based on the CDR3 plus reference TRBV18 and TRBJ1-1, the full variable domain is NAGVMQNPRHLVRRRGQEARLRCSPMKGHSHVYWYRQLPEEGLKFMVYLQKENIIDESGMPKERFSAEFPKEGPSILRIQQVVRGDSAAYFCASSPRGTLNTEAFFGQGTRLTVV.

The chain has TRBV5-4 and TRBJ2-7; D remains unclear. CDR3 length: 11 residues. Trimming removed 4 bases at V and 3 bases at J, with 5 bases between. Looked up from germline, CDR1 is SGHNT and CDR2 is YYREEE (reference sequence). The CDR3 nucleotides read TGTGCCAGCAGCCGAGGCTACGAGCAGTACTTC. This encodes CASSRGYEQYF.

The V call is TRBV30, the J call TRBJ1-4, with 7 bases matching TRBD1. Germline lookup yields CDR1 GTSNPN and CDR2 SVGIG (reference sequence). V lost 3 bases, J lost 6 bases, and 7 bases stayed unmatched. This CDR3 has 14 residues. CDR3 sequence: CAWSRDSGYEKLFF. CDR3 nucleotide sequence: TGTGCCTGGAGCCGGGACAGCGGCTATGAAAAACTGTTTTTT. The full variable domain, its missing parts supplied by reference TRBV30 and TRBJ1-4, is SQTIHQWPATLVQPVGSPLSLECTVEGTSNPNLYWYRQAAGRGLQLLFYSVGIGQISSEVPQNLSASRPQDRQFILSSKKLLLSDSGFYLCAWSRDSGYEKLFFGSGTQLSVL.